This T cell receptor beta chain is from a study of T cell repertoires in cytomegalovirus infection (dated by TCRdb to 2018 to 2020). Context from the whole study: Because public TCR beta signatures pointed to carriage of CMV infection together with the matching HLA type, the HLA type of each donor mattered for the analysis.

The full study reports these points: The ex vivo response was dominated by HLA-C-restricted CMV-specific TCR beta clonotypes, and the single most frequent clonotype in two of eight donors was supplied by these HLA-C-restricted clonotypes. Carriers of CMV infection plus the relevant HLA type were discriminated by the cumulative frequency of public TCR beta family members in the study cohort and in an independent roughly 370-donor cohort.

Sequenced using an Illumina HiSeq 1500. TCRdb reworked the public reads: Q25 trimming with fastp, MiXCR clone assembly, productive beta chains retained. Identical CDR3 proteins give one entry, which carries the most common genes and DNA. The sample table contains some 240,000 distinct CDR3 sequences; only one count was recorded for approximately 15% of them. The ten largest clones capture around half of the sample. This clonotype was observed at least ten times. Its recognized antigen is unknown. No base qualities exist here, and no much larger clone lies one base off it. Here V drops 0 bases and J drops 6 bases, and the junction holds 3 bases not matched to any gene. As encoded in the germline V gene, CDR1 is SGHVS while CDR2 is FQNEAQ. The CDR3 holds 15 amino acids from the cysteine to the phenylalanine. Only CDR3 DNA is held: 45 bases, read in frame from base 1.

The receptor was isolated from a human donor in good health (CMV status not recorded). Some clones in this sample may be carry-over from other donors' samples. The receptor chain draws on TRBV7-8 and TRBJ2-1; 9 of the junction bases match TRBD2. The sample taken for sequencing was CD8+ T cells from PBMCs. The DNA is TGTGCCAGCAGCTTAGCTAGCGGGGGTCCCAATGAGCAGTTCTTC. Its product reads: CASSLASGGPNEQFF.